This TCR beta chain stems from a study of CD8+ T cells in alopecia areata. Study details: Treated patients were given 5 to 10 mg oral tofacitinib twice daily.

Collection of lesional scalp punch biopsies and peripheral blood was performed in alopecia areata patients. Findings of the study overall: Besides other cells, scalp samples also yield sequences of resident alphabeta T cells from normal skin. In patients, TCRs were shared less clearly than in mice, and HLA may possibly be involved.

Reverse transcribed after extraction, RNA yielded cDNA as the sequencing template. The table came from immunoSEQ multiplex PCR; TCRdb's copy has only in-frame clones and leaves some out. The table has about 130,000 clones, 58% seen once. This clone was found a few times. What it binds is unknown. V lost 6 bases and J lost 0, with 5 bases in between. Germline CDR1 reads ENHRY; CDR2 reads SYGVKD. The CDR3 is 12 amino acids. The sample was CD4+ T cells sorted from blood, taken at week 0. The clonotype comes from a human donor with alopecia areata. The rearrangement joins TRBV10-3 to TRBJ2-5, with D perhaps TRBD2 (5 bases). This CDR3 reads CAIRDYQETQYF. CDR3 bases: TGTGCCATCAGGGACTACCAAGAGACCCAGTACTTC.